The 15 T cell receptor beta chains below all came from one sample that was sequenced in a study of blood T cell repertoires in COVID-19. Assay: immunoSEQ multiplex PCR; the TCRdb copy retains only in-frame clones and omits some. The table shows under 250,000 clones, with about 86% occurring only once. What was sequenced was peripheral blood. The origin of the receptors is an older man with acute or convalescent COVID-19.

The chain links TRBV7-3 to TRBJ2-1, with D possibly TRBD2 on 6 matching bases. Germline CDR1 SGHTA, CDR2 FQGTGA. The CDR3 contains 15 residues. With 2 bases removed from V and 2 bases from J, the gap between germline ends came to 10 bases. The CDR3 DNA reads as TGTGCCAGCAGCTTAGGAGGGTTTACCTACAATGAGCAGTTCTTC. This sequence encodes CASSLGGFTYNEQFF.

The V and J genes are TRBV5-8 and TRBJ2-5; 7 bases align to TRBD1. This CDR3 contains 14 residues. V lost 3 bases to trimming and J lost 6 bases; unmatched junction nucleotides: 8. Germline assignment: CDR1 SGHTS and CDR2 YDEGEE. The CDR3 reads CASSWTGTMKTQYF. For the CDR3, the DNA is TGTGCCAGCAGCTGGACAGGCACCATGAAGACCCAGTACTTC.

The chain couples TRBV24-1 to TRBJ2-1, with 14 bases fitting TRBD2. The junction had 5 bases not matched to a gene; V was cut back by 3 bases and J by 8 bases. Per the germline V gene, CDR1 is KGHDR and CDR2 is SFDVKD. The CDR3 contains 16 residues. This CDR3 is CATSDTGLAGGYEQFF. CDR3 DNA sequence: TGTGCCACCAGTGATACCGGACTAGCGGGAGGTTATGAGCAGTTCTTC.

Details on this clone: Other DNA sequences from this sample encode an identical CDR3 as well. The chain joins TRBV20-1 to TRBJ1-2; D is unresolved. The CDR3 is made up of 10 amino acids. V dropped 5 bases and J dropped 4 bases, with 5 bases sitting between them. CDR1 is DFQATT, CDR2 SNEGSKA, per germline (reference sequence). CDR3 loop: CSAYSYGYTF. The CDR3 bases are TGCAGTGCTTACAGCTATGGCTACACCTTC.

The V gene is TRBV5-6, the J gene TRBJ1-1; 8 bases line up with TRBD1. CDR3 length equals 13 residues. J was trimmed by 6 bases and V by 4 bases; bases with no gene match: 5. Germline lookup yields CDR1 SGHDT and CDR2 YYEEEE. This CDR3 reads CASSKQGDAEAFF. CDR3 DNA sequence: TGTGCCAGCAGCAAACAGGGGGACGCTGAAGCTTTCTTT.

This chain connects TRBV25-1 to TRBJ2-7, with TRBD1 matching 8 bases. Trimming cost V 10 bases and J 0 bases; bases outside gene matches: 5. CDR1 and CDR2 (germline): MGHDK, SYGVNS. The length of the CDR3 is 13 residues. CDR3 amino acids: CATRDRRSYEQYF. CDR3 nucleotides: TGTGCCACCCGGGACAGGCGCTCCTACGAGCAGTACTTC.

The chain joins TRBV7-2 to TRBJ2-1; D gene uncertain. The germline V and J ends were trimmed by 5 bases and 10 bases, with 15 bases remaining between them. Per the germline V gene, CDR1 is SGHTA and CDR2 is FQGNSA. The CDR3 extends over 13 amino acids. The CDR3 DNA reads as TGTGCCAGCAGCCTCAGTCGGAGCGAGGAGCAGTTCTTC. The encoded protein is CASSLSRSEEQFF.

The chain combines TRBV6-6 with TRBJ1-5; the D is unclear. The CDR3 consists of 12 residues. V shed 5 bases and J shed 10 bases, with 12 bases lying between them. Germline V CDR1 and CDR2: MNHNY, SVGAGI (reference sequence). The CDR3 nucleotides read TGTGCCAGCAGTCCCCTGAGGCGTCCCCAGCATTTT. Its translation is CASSPLRRPQHF.

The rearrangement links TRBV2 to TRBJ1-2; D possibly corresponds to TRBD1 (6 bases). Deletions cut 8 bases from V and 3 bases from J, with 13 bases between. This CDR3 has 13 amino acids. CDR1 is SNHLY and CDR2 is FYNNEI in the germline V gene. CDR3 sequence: CASGQQGDYGYTF. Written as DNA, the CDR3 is TGTGCCAGCGGTCAACAGGGAGACTATGGCTACACCTTC. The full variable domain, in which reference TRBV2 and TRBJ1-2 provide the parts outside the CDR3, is EPEVTQTPSHQVTQMGQEVILRCVPISNHLYFYWYRQILGQKVEFLVSFYNNEISEKSEIFDDQFSVERPDGSNFTLKIRSTKLEDSAMYFCASGQQGDYGYTFGSGTRLTVV.

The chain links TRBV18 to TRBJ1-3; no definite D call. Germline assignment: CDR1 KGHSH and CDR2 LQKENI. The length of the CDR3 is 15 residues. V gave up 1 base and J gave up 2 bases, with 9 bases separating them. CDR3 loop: CASSPRTTTGNTIYF. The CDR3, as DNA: TGTGCCAGCTCACCACGAACAACCACTGGAAACACCATATATTTT.

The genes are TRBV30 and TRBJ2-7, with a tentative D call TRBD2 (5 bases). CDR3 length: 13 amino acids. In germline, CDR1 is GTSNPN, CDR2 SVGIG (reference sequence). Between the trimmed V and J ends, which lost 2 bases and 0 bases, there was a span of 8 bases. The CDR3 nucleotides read TGTGCCTGGAGTACGCGGGTCTCCTACGAGCAGTACTTC. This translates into CAWSTRVSYEQYF.

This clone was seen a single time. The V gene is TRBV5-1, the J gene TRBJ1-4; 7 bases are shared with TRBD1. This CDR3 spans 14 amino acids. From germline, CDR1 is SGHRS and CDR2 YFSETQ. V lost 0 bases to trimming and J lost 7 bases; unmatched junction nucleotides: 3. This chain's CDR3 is CASSLVGGGEKLFF. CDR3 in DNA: TGCGCCAGCAGCTTGGTAGGGGGCGGTGAAAAACTGTTTTTT.

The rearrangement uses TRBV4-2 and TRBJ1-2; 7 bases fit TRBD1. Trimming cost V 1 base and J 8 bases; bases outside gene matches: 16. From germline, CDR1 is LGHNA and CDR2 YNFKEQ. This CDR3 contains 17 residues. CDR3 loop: CASSQVLGQEDFRGYTF. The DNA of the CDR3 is TGTGCCAGCAGCCAAGTTCTAGGACAGGAGGATTTCCGGGGCTACACCTTC.

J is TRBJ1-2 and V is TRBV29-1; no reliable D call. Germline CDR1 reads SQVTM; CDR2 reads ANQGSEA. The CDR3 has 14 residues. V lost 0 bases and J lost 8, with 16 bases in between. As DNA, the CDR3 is TGCAGCGTTGAAGACCGTCGAGCGGGCGGGGGCTACACCTTC. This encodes CSVEDRRAGGGYTF. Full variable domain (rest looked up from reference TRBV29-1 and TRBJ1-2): SAVISQKPSRDICQRGTSLTIQCQVDSQVTMMFWYRQQPGQSLTLIATANQGSEATYESGFVIDKFPISRPNLTFSTLTVSNMSPEDSSIYLCSVEDRRAGGGYTFGSGTRLTVV.

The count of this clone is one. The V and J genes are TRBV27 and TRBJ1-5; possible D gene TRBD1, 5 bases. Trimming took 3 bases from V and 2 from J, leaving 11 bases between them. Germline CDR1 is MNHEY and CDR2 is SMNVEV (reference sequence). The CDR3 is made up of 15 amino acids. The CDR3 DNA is TGTGCCAGCAGTTTCCCCCAGACAGGCAATCAGCCCCAGCATTTT. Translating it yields CASSFPQTGNQPQHF.